A few counts support the clone carrying this TCR beta chain. Its target is not known. The authors reverse transcribed all of the isolated RNA, so sequencing captured expressed TCRB transcripts. Method: immunoSEQ multiplex PCR; TCRdb's copy keeps in-frame clones and lacks some. The data hold some 270,000 clones, with around 9.9% observed a single time. The sample originates from a study of beta chain features in type 1 diabetes. The V gene end was trimmed by 3 bases and the J gene end by 6 bases; junction bases not matched to a gene: 4. The CDR3 is 13 amino acids. The germline gives CDR1 GTSNPN, CDR2 SVGIG (reference sequence). Study results and limitations: A closer apparent resemblance between naive, central memory and Treg TCRB repertoires was seen in patients than in healthy donors. Shorter TCRB CDR3s, moderately but significantly so, marked every one of the four CD4+ subsets in Type 1 diabetes patients. An over-representation of cells with high TCR expression could result from cDNA sequencing.

Researchers reported sorting CD4+ naive, central memory, regulatory and stem cell-like memory cells via CD45RO/CCR7/CD25/CD127/CD95/CD27. The rearrangement links TRBV30 to TRBJ1-5; 8 positions match TRBD1. This clonotype originated in a young man with type 1 diabetes. The source material was naive CD4+ T cells from blood. DNA for the CDR3: TGTGCCTGGAGGGACAGGGAGGGTCAGCCCCAGCATTTT. Its translation is CAWRDREGQPQHF. The variable domain in full, with the rest retrieved from reference TRBV30 and TRBJ1-5, is SQTIHQWPATLVQPVGSPLSLECTVEGTSNPNLYWYRQAAGRGLQLLFYSVGIGQISSEVPQNLSASRPQDRQFILSSKKLLLSDSGFYLCAWRDREGQPQHFGDGTRLSIL.